This TCR beta chain emerged from a study of blood T cell repertoires in COVID-19. Turning to the study itself: Collection of acute and convalescent COVID-19 samples took place in the United States, Italy and Spain. T cells, B-cell-depleted T cells, or PBMCs supplied cDNA or gDNA.

In the source study's methods: Estimated nucleated cell counts came from reference gene primer amplification. Some clones are missing from TCRdb's copy, which holds only in-frame ones; the method was immunoSEQ multiplex PCR. The V and J calls and clone size come from that table; D and trimming were worked out from the DNA. The sample lists about 160,000 clones, about 90% occurring once. The Seattle site enrolled patients during active infection and followed them longitudinally. With 3 bases clipped from V and 4 bases from J, the junction kept 5 bases outside the gene matches. The length of the CDR3 is 15 residues. Germline assignment: CDR1 MGHRA and CDR2 YSYEKL.

The TCR originated in a man in his thirties or forties with COVID-19, enrolled during active disease. Source material: peripheral blood. The chain combines TRBV4-1 with TRBJ2-7; 11 bases are shared with TRBD2. The CDR3 sequence is CASSHPTSGIYEQYF. The CDR3 DNA follows: TGCGCCAGCAGCCACCCGACTAGCGGGATTTACGAGCAGTACTTC.